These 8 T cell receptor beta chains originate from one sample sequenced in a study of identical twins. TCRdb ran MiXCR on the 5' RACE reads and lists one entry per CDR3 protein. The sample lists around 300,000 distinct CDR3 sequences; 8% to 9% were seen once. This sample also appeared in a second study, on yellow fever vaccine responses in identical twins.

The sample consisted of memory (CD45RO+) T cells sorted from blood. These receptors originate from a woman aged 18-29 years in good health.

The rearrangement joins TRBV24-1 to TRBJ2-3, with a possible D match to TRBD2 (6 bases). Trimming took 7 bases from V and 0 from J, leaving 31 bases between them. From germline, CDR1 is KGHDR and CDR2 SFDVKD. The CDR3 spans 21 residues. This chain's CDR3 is CATSAAKIVRGGLKSTDTQYF. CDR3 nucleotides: TGTGCCACCAGCGCCGCCAAAATCGTTAGGGGAGGCCTAAAAAGCACAGATACGCAGTATTTT.

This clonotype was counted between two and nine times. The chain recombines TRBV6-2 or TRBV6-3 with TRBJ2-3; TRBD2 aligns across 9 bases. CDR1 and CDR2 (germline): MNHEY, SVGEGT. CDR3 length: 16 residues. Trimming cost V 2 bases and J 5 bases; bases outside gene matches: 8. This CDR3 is CASSYLAGGLGDTQYF. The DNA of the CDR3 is TGTGCCAGCAGTTACCTCGCGGGGGGGCTTGGAGATACGCAGTATTTT.

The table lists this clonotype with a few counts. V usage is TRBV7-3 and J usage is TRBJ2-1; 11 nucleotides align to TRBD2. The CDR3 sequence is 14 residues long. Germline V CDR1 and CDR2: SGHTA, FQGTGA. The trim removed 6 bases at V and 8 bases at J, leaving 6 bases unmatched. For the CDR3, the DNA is TGTGCCAGCAGTCGTGGACTAGCGGGCGATGAGCAGTTCTTC. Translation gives CASSRGLAGDEQFF. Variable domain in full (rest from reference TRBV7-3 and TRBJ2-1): GAGVSQTPSNKVTEKGKYVELRCDPISGHTALYWYRQSLGQGPEFLIYFQGTGAADDSGLPNDRFFAVRPEGSVSTLKIQRTERGDSAVYLCASSRGLAGDEQFFGPGTRLTVL.

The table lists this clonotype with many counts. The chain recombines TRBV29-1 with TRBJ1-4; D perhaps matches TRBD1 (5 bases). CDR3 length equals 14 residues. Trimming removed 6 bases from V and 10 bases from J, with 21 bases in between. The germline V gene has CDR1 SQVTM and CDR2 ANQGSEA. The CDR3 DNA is TGCAGCGTGGCAGGGTCGGCAGGCCAGGGAAAACTGTTTTTT. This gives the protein CSVAGSAGQGKLFF. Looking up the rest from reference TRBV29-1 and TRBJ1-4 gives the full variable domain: SAVISQKPSRDICQRGTSLTIQCQVDSQVTMMFWYRQQPGQSLTLIATANQGSEATYESGFVIDKFPISRPNLTFSTLTVSNMSPEDSSIYLCSVAGSAGQGKLFFGSGTQLSVL.

This CDR3 reads CASSPTATTDTQYF. The CDR3 coding sequence is TGTGCCAGCAGCCCCACGGCTACCACAGATACGCAGTATTTT. The V gene is TRBV3-1, the J gene TRBJ2-3; no reliable D call. Germline-derived CDR1 and CDR2 are LGHDT and YNNKEL (reference sequence). The length of the CDR3 is 14 residues. Trimming shortened V by 4 bases and J by 2 bases, and 10 bases separated the two germline ends.

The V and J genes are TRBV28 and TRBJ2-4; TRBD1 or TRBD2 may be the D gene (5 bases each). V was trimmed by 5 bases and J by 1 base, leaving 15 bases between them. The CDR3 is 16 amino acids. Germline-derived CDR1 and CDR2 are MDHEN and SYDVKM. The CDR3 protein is CASSPRDLLAKNIQYF. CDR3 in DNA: TGTGCCAGCAGTCCCCGGGACCTACTCGCCAAAAACATTCAGTACTTC.

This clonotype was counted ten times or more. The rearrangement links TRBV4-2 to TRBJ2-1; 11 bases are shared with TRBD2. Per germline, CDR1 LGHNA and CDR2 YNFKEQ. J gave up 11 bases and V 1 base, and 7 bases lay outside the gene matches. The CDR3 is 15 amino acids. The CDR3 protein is CASSQGHGTSGKQFF. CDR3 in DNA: TGTGCCAGCAGCCAAGGACATGGGACTAGCGGAAAGCAGTTCTTC.

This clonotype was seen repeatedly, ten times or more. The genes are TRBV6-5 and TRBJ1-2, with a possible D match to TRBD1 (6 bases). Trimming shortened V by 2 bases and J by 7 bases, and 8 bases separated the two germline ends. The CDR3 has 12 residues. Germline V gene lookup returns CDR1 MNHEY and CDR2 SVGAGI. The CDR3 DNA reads TGTGCCAGCAGTTACAGAGGGGGTGGCTACACCTTC. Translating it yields CASSYRGGGYTF.